The 14 T cell receptor beta chains presented below share a single source sample, sequenced in a study of blood T cells in healthy people across ages. It was with a sample-barcoded 5' primer and a J-beta primer mix that a second PCR of roughly 7 to 12 cycles was run. One entry per CDR3 protein, called by TCRdb with MiXCR from the 5' RACE reads. The table lists some 710,000 distinct CDR3 sequences, around half of them singletons, with around a sixth in the top ten. Specimen: blood. These receptors all come from an elderly man in good health.

Remarks on this clonotype: Being one base from a much bigger clone, this may be a read error. The CDR3 is CTSSSRTSGTDTQYF. The CDR3 DNA is TGTACCAGCAGCTCCAGGACTAGCGGCACAGATACGCAGTATTTT. The chain carries TRBV7-2 and TRBJ2-3; 9 bases line up with TRBD2. V trimming: 4 bases; J trimming: 1 base; junction bases outside the gene matches: 3. Germline V gene lookup returns CDR1 SGHTA and CDR2 FQGNSA. The CDR3 consists of 15 residues.

This clonotype turned up a few times. V is TRBV20-1 and J is TRBJ1-3; D is perhaps TRBD1 (6 bases). This CDR3 spans 16 amino acids. Trimming shortened V by 0 bases and J by 0 bases, and 12 bases separated the two germline ends. CDR1 is DFQATT and CDR2 is SNEGSKA in the germline V gene (reference sequence). The CDR3 nucleotides are TGCAGTGCTAGAGAACAAAGGACAGCCTCTGGAAACACCATATATTTT. It translates to CSAREQRTASGNTIYF.

This clonotype was seen a handful of times. The chain joins TRBV7-8 to TRBJ2-3; 8 bases line up with TRBD1. CDR1 and CDR2 from the germline V gene are SGHVS and FQNEAQ. The CDR3 length is 16 residues. V was clipped by 2 bases and J by 1 base; unmatched bases: 5. CDR3 amino acids: CASSLWVGQGTDTQYF. The CDR3 DNA sequence: TGTGCCAGCAGCTTATGGGTGGGACAGGGCACAGATACGCAGTATTTT.

The rearrangement links TRBV6-1 to TRBJ2-3, with TRBD2 matching over 9 bases. This CDR3 region has 16 residues. Germline CDR1 reads MNHNS; CDR2 reads SASEGT. Trimming removed 2 bases from V and 3 bases from J; junction bases left unmatched: 6. Here the CDR3 reads CASSERAGGSTDTQYF. In nucleotides, the CDR3 is TGTGCCAGCAGTGAACGGGCGGGAGGGTCAACAGATACGCAGTATTTT.

A remark on this clonotype: A single base separates this from a much larger clone, so it may be a read error. The chain has TRBV7-2 and TRBJ2-5, with a tentative D call TRBD2 (5 bases). The V gene's germline CDR1 is SGHTA and CDR2 FQGNSA. CDR3 length equals 14 residues. Trimming removed 6 bases at V and 11 bases at J, with 22 bases between. Here the CDR3 reads CASRRSTGNNEQYF. For the CDR3, the DNA is TGTGCCAGCAGACGTAGTACGGGGAACAATGAGCAGTACTTC.

The rearrangement joins TRBV29-1 to TRBJ2-5, with a tentative D call TRBD2 (5 bases). The V gene's germline CDR1 is SQVTM and CDR2 ANQGSEA. Trimming stripped 4 bases from V and 1 base from J, with 7 bases between. The CDR3 loop spans 12 amino acids. This CDR3 reads CSVALVQETQYF. CDR3 nucleotides: TGCAGCGTTGCACTAGTCCAAGAGACCCAGTACTTC.

Regarding this clonotype: With a much larger clone just one base away, this may be a read error. The chain uses TRBV27 and TRBJ2-1; TRBD2 matches 8 bases. Germline CDR1 MNHEY, CDR2 SMNVEV (reference sequence). The V segment lost 8 bases and the J segment 5 bases; nucleotides outside the gene matches: 8. The CDR3 is 14 amino acids. The CDR3 region is CASCVTSGNNEQFF. The CDR3 DNA sequence: TGTGCCAGCTGTGTAACTAGCGGTAACAATGAGCAGTTCTTC.

CDR3 coding DNA: TGTGCCAGCAGCGCCGGGACAGGGAACTCTGGGGCCAACGTCCTGACTTTC. This codes for CASSAGTGNSGANVLTF. This chain joins TRBV5-4 and TRBJ2-6; 9 nucleotides agree with TRBD1. This CDR3 is 17 amino acids long. Unmatched junction bases numbered 5, after V lost 4 bases and J lost 0 bases. Germline V lookup: CDR1 SGHNT, CDR2 YYREEE (reference sequence).

This clonotype appeared a few times. An end of the junction does not agree with germline; a read error may underlie this. This chain links TRBV20-1 with TRBJ1-1; the D is unclear. This CDR3 spans 13 amino acids. The germline V gene has CDR1 DFQATT and CDR2 SNEGSKA (reference sequence). CDR3: CSARDLRNAEAFF. CDR3 in DNA: TGCAGTGCTAGAGATCTAAGGAACGCTGAAGCTTTCTTT.

V gene TRBV12-3 or TRBV12-4 combines with J gene TRBJ2-5; 7 bases line up with TRBD2. The CDR3 runs 15 residues. Germline trimming cut 6 bases from V and 5 bases from J; bases unmatched to any gene: 12. Here the CDR3 reads CASRLASGAQETQYF. For the CDR3, the DNA is TGTGCCAGCAGACTAGCGTCGGGAGCTCAGGAGACCCAGTACTTC.

This clonotype was counted ten times or more. The chain couples TRBV6-6 to TRBJ2-5; tentative D call: TRBD2 (6 bases). The end of the DNA aligns better with TRBJ2-7, so the J call may be wrong. Germline V gives CDR1 MNHNY, CDR2 SVGAGI (reference sequence). CDR3 size: 12 residues. CDR3 coding DNA: TGTGCCAGCAGCCTACCGGAGGGCGAGCAGTACTTC. Encoded protein: CASSLPEGEQYF.

The gene calls are TRBV4-1 and TRBJ1-4; D is perhaps TRBD1 (5 bases). CDR3 length equals 15 residues. Deletions cut 1 base from V and 0 bases from J, with 6 bases between. The germline CDR1 and CDR2 sequences are MGHRA and YSYEKL. CDR3 sequence (DNA): TGCGCCAGCAGCCAAGTACAGGCAACTAATGAAAAACTGTTTTTT. This sequence encodes CASSQVQATNEKLFF.

The chain carries TRBV7-9 and TRBJ2-1, with 11 bases that match TRBD1. The J call may be faulty, since TRBJ2-7 better matches the DNA end. The CDR3 totals 14 residues. Germline lookup yields CDR1 SEHNR and CDR2 FQNEAQ (reference sequence). CDR3 region: CASQGQGGYNEQYF. The CDR3, as DNA: TGTGCCAGCCAGGGACAGGGGGGTTACAATGAGCAGTACTTC.

Comment on this clonotype: A read error may produce the germline difference seen at one junction end. J is TRBJ2-3 and V is TRBV12-3 or TRBV12-4; 8 bases fit TRBD2. The CDR3 has 16 amino acids. The CDR3 here is CASSPGTRARTDTRYF. The DNA of the CDR3 is TGTGCCAGCAGTCCAGGGACTAGGGCTAGAACAGATACGCGGTATTTT.